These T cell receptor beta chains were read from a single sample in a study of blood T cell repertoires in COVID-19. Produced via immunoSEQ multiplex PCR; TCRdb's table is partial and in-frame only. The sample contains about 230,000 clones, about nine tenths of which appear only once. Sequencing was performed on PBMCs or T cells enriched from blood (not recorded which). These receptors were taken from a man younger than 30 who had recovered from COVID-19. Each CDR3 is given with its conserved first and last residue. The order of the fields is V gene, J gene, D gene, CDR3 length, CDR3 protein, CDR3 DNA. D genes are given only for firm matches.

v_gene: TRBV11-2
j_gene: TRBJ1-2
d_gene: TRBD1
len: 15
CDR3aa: CASSPRGTGPYGYTF
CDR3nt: TGTGCCAGCAGCCCCCGCGGGACAGGTCCCTATGGCTACACCTTC

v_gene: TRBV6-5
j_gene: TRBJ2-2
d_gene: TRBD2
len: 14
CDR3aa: CASSSTSVAGELFF
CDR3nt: TGTGCCAGCAGTTCGACTAGCGTGGCCGGGGAGCTGTTTTTT

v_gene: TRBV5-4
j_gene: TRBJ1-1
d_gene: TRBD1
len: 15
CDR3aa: CASSSPGGQVSEAFF
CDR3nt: TGTGCCAGCAGCTCCCCAGGGGGCCAGGTCTCTGAAGCTTTCTTT

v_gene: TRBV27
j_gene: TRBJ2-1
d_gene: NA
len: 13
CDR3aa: CASSRAEYNEQFF
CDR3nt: TGTGCCAGCAGTAGAGCTGAATACAATGAGCAGTTCTTC

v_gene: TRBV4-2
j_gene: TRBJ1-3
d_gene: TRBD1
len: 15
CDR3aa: CASSQDRGPGNTIYF
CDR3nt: TGTGCCAGCAGCCAAGACAGGGGGCCTGGAAACACCATATATTTT

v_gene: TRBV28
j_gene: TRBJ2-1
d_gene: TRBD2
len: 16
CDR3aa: CASSSSPTSGGNEQFF
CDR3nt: TGTGCCAGCAGCTCATCGCCGACTAGCGGGGGCAATGAGCAGTTCTTC

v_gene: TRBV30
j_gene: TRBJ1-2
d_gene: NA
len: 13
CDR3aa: CAWSTGVLNGYTF
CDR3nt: TGTGCCTGGAGCACAGGTGTACTCAATGGCTACACCTTC

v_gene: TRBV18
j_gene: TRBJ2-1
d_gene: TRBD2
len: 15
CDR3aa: CASSPRTSGRVEQFF
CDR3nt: TGTGCCAGCTCACCAAGGACTAGCGGGAGGGTTGAGCAGTTCTTC

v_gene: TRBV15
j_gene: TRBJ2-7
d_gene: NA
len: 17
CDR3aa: CATSRVGGAGFVIEQYF
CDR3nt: TGTGCCACCAGCAGAGTCGGCGGGGCAGGTTTTGTGATCGAGCAGTACTTC

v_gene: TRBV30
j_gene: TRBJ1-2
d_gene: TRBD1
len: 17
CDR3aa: CAWKSIINRQGVGGYTF
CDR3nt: TGTGCCTGGAAAAGTATAATCAACAGACAGGGGGTGGGTGGCTACACCTTC

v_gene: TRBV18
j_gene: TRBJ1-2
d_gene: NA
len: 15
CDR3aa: CASSREVSLGNGYTF
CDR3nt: TGTGCCAGCTCCCGAGAAGTCTCTCTCGGGAATGGCTACACCTTC

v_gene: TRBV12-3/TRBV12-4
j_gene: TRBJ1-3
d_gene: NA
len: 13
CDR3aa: CASGAYSGNTIYF
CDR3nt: TGTGCCAGCGGGGCTTACTCTGGAAACACCATATATTTT

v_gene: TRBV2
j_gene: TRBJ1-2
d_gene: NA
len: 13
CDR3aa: CASSPTGDYGYTF
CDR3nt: TGTGCCAGCAGTCCTACAGGAGACTATGGCTACACCTTC

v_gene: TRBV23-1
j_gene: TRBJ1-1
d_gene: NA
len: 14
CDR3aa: CANIRASFFSEAFF
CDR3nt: TGCGCCAACATCAGGGCGTCGTTTTTTTCTGAAGCTTTCTTT

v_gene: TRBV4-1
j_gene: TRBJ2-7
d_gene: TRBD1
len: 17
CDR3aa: CASSQVIRGQSSYEQYF
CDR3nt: TGCGCCAGCAGCCAAGTTATCAGGGGACAGAGCTCCTACGAGCAGTACTTC

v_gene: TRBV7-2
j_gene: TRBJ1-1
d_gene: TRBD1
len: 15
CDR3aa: CASSLGRGQNTEAFF
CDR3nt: TGTGCCAGCAGCTTAGGCAGGGGGCAGAACACTGAAGCTTTCTTT